These 24 T cell receptor beta chains were sequenced from one sample in a study of T cells in narcolepsy. Sequencing was performed with immunoSEQ multiplex PCR; in TCRdb, only in-frame clones are kept and a portion is missing. In the table there are tens of thousands of clones, about 80% of which are singletons. What was sequenced was CD45RA- memory CD4+ T cells from PBMCs. Every receptor here comes from a human donor with narcolepsy.

This clone was observed once. This rearrangement joins TRBV7-2 to TRBJ1-4; D call uncertain. V was clipped by 6 bases and J by 8 bases, with 13 bases between them. The CDR3 length is 13 residues. The V gene's germline CDR1 is SGHTA and CDR2 FQGNSA. The CDR3 nucleotides read TGTGCCAGCAGTCATGAGCCCGGGGAAAAACTGTTTTTT. It encodes CASSHEPGEKLFF. Together with reference TRBV7-2 and TRBJ1-4, the CDR3 gives the full variable domain: GAGVSQSPSNKVTEKGKDVELRCDPISGHTALYWYRQSLGQGLEFLIYFQGNSAPDKSGLPSDRFSAERTGGSVSTLTIQRTQQEDSAVYLCASSHEPGEKLFFGSGTQLSVL.

This clone appeared once. V usage is TRBV11-2 and J usage is TRBJ1-6; TRBD1 might be the D (5 bases). The CDR3 extends over 16 amino acids. Trimming removed 1 base from V and 6 bases from J, with 13 bases in between. CDR1 and CDR2 from the germline V gene are SGHAT and FQNNGV. The CDR3 bases are TGTGCCAGCAGCTTAGGGCTATCTCAGGGTAATTCACCCCTCCACTTT. It yields the protein CASSLGLSQGNSPLHF.

The chain has TRBV6-5 and TRBJ1-6; D call uncertain. The V end lost 4 bases, the J end lost 8 bases, and 9 bases lay between the germline ends. The length of the CDR3 is 13 residues. The germline V gene has CDR1 MNHEY and CDR2 SVGAGI. CDR3 protein: CASSSTEYSPLHF. CDR3 nucleotides: TGTGCCAGCAGTTCAACCGAATATTCACCCCTCCACTTT.

This chain joins TRBV5-4 and TRBJ2-1; TRBD1 might be the D (6 bases). Trimming took off 0 bases at V and 8 bases at J, with 12 bases between the two ends. Germline CDR1 is SGHNT and CDR2 is YYREEE (reference sequence). This CDR3 comprises 14 residues. This CDR3 reads CASSLDPAGDEQFF. CDR3 bases: TGTGCCAGCAGCTTGGATCCTGCAGGGGATGAGCAGTTCTTC.

V and J are TRBV28 and TRBJ1-6, with TRBD1 matching over 7 bases. This CDR3 has 13 residues. The V segment lost 6 bases and the J segment 6 bases; nucleotides outside the gene matches: 2. CDR1 is MDHEN and CDR2 is SYDVKM in the germline V gene. CDR3 sequence (DNA): TGTGCCAGCAGGGGACAGCCTAATTCACCCCTCCACTTT. It translates to CASRGQPNSPLHF.

The V and J genes are TRBV7-3 and TRBJ2-5; 7 nucleotides align to TRBD2. The CDR3 is 15 residues long. J gave up 1 base and V 5 bases, and 7 bases lay outside the gene matches. The germline gives CDR1 SGHTA, CDR2 FQGTGA. The CDR3 DNA follows: TGTGCCAGCAGCAACGGACTAGGAGGCCAAGAGACCCAGTACTTC. Encoded protein: CASSNGLGGQETQYF.

The V gene is TRBV28, the J gene TRBJ2-5, with D possibly being TRBD1 or TRBD2 (6 bases each). Germline CDR1 and CDR2: MDHEN and SYDVKM. Trimming removed 2 bases at V and 5 bases at J, with 15 bases between. The CDR3 covers 15 residues. CDR3 nucleotides: TGTGCCAGCAGTTTACGACAGGCGGGGCCGGAGACCCAGTACTTC. Translating gives CASSLRQAGPETQYF. Full variable domain (missing parts from reference TRBV28 and TRBJ2-5): DVKVTQSSRYLVKRTGEKVFLECVQDMDHENMFWYRQDPGLGLRLIYFSYDVKMKEKGDIPEGYSVSREKKERFSLILESASTNQTSMYLCASSLRQAGPETQYFGPGTRLLVL.

V usage is TRBV2 and J usage is TRBJ1-5; D unclear. The CDR3 length is 13 residues. Looked up from germline, CDR1 is SNHLY and CDR2 is FYNNEI. Trimming cost V 4 bases and J 7 bases, with 11 bases left between them. CDR3: CASSGAGGQPQHF. CDR3 in DNA: TGTGCCAGCAGTGGGGCGGGTGGACAGCCCCAGCATTTT.

This chain links TRBV2 with TRBJ1-1, with no clear D. The germline V gene has CDR1 SNHLY and CDR2 FYNNEI. This CDR3 comprises 14 residues. V lost 7 bases and J 1 base, leaving 13 bases between the germline ends. CDR3 region: CASKAARRNTEAFF. In nucleotides, the CDR3 is TGTGCCAGCAAAGCGGCCAGGAGGAACACTGAAGCTTTCTTT.

J is TRBJ2-3 and V is TRBV4-3; TRBD2 matches at 7 bases. V dropped 0 bases and J dropped 0; count of bases not matched to a gene: 12. There are 19 residues in the CDR3. The germline V gene encodes CDR1 LGHNA and CDR2 YSLEER. Here the CDR3 DNA reads TGCGCCAGCAGCCAAGAACCGGGTGGTAGCGGGTCTAGCACAGATACGCAGTATTTT. Translation gives CASSQEPGGSGSSTDTQYF.

The V call is TRBV11-3, the J call TRBJ2-1; 12 nucleotides align to TRBD2. The V gene's germline CDR1 is SGHNT and CDR2 YENEEA. This CDR3 spans 15 amino acids. V shed 1 base, J shed 12 bases, and the junction held 7 bases outside the gene matches. CDR3 sequence: CASSLGTSGVFLQFF. CDR3 DNA sequence: TGTGCCAGCAGCTTAGGGACTAGCGGGGTTTTCTTGCAGTTCTTC.

This chain joins TRBV14 and TRBJ2-2; D not resolved. Per the germline V gene, CDR1 is SGHDN and CDR2 is FVKESK. The CDR3 extends over 13 amino acids. The ends were cut back, 4 bases at V and 7 bases at J, with 10 bases in the middle. CDR3 region: CASSLSVGGELFF. Here the CDR3 DNA reads TGTGCCAGCAGCCTATCGGTAGGCGGGGAGCTGTTTTTT. Full variable domain (remainder filled in from reference TRBV14 and TRBJ2-2): EAGVTQFPSHSVIEKGQTVTLRCDPISGHDNLYWYRRVMGKEIKFLLHFVKESKQDESGMPNNRFLAERTGGTYSTLKVQPAELEDSGVYFCASSLSVGGELFFGEGSRLTVL.

The chain employs TRBV29-1 and TRBJ2-3; D possibly corresponds to TRBD2 (5 bases). The CDR3 extends over 14 amino acids. Looked up from germline, CDR1 is SQVTM and CDR2 is ANQGSEA. V was trimmed by 4 bases and J by 2 bases, leaving 13 bases between them. In DNA, the CDR3 is TGCAGCGTTGTTAGGACTCACCCCACAGATACGCAGTATTTT. It is translated as CSVVRTHPTDTQYF.

CDR3 nucleotides: TGTGCCAGCAGAGTTTTAGGGAGGTTGGCCTATGGCTACACCTTC. The encoded protein is CASRVLGRLAYGYTF. The chain joins TRBV28 to TRBJ1-2; D gene uncertain. The CDR3 runs 15 residues. V was pared by 6 bases and J by 4 bases, with 18 bases between. From germline, CDR1 is MDHEN and CDR2 SYDVKM.

A single count supports this clone. CDR3 amino acids: CASSLVSGGAENIQYF. For the CDR3, the DNA is TGTGCCAGCAGCTTAGTGTCCGGGGGGGCCGAAAACATTCAGTACTTC. The chain combines TRBV7-2 with TRBJ2-4, with 8 nucleotides matching TRBD2. Losses at the gene ends were 1 base for V and 5 bases for J; bases not matched to a gene: 7. The CDR3 extends over 16 amino acids. Germline V gives CDR1 SGHTA, CDR2 FQGNSA. Filled out from reference TRBV7-2 and TRBJ2-4, the complete variable domain reads GAGVSQSPSNKVTEKGKDVELRCDPISGHTALYWYRQSLGQGLEFLIYFQGNSAPDKSGLPSDRFSAERTGGSVSTLTIQRTQQEDSAVYLCASSLVSGGAENIQYFGAGTRLSVL.

In this sample, this clone turned up once. The J gene is TRBJ2-1, the V gene TRBV7-8; TRBD1 aligns across 10 bases. Germline trimming cut 3 bases from V and 1 base from J; bases unmatched to any gene: 6. CDR1 and CDR2 (germline): SGHVS, FQNEAQ. The CDR3 is made up of 17 amino acids. The CDR3 region has the DNA TGTGCCAGCAGCTTCGGGGGACAGGGGAATTCCTACAATGAGCAGTTCTTC. As protein: CASSFGGQGNSYNEQFF.

The chain joins TRBV7-8 to TRBJ2-6, with unresolved D. V lost 1 base, J lost 3 bases, and 7 bases lay in between. The CDR3 spans 15 residues. Germline CDR1 SGHVS, CDR2 FQNEAQ. The CDR3 DNA sequence: TGTGCCAGCAGCTTAGGAGGAATTGGGGCCAACGTCCTGACTTTC. Translation gives CASSLGGIGANVLTF.

The sample holds one count of this clone. The chain joins TRBV7-9 to TRBJ1-4, with D possibly TRBD1 on 5 matching bases. Germline values: CDR1 SEHNR, CDR2 FQNEAQ (reference sequence). The CDR3 spans 13 residues. Trimming shortened V by 1 base and J by 8 bases, and 8 bases separated the two germline ends. The chain's CDR3 is CASSLETGEKLFF. Written as DNA, the CDR3 is TGTGCCAGCAGCTTAGAAACAGGAGAAAAACTGTTTTTT.

Only one count was recorded for this clone. The rearrangement uses TRBV2 and TRBJ1-2; D is ambiguous. Germline CDR1 reads SNHLY; CDR2 reads FYNNEI. V lost 7 bases and J 2 bases, leaving 11 bases between the germline ends. The length of the CDR3 is 13 residues. This chain's CDR3 is CASTGSENYGYTF. As DNA, the CDR3 is TGTGCCAGCACGGGATCGGAGAACTATGGCTACACCTTC.

This chain uses TRBV5-6 with TRBJ1-1; TRBD1 might be the D (5 bases). The CDR3 contains 13 residues. The germline CDR1 and CDR2 sequences are SGHDT and YYEEEE. V shed 1 base and J shed 11 bases, with 15 bases lying between them. The CDR3 is CASSLFGGRDAFF. The CDR3 coding sequence is TGTGCCAGCAGCTTGTTTGGGGGGAGGGACGCTTTCTTT.

In this sample, this clone turned up a few times. This chain links TRBV21-1 with TRBJ2-5. TRBV21-1 is termed a pseudogene. The CDR3 contains 19 residues. The CDR3: CASSKMMVQGEDGPETQYF. The CDR3 nucleotides are TGTGCCAGCAGCAAAATGATGGTGCAGGGAGAGGATGGTCCAGAGACCCAGTACTTC.

The chain uses TRBV21-1 and TRBJ2-7. TRBV21-1 is given as a pseudogene. The length of the CDR3 is 14 residues. CDR3 DNA: TGTGCCAGCACCCGGCCAGCAGGGAGCCACGAGCAGTACTTC. Its translation is CASTRPAGSHEQYF.

A few counts support this clone. J is TRBJ2-2 and V is TRBV18; D is unresolved. Germline assignment: CDR1 KGHSH and CDR2 LQKENI. The CDR3 spans 13 residues. V dropped 2 bases and J dropped 5 bases, with 6 bases sitting between them. The CDR3 coding sequence is TGTGCCAGCTCACCATTGGGGACCGGGGAGCTGTTTTTT. Its translation: CASSPLGTGELFF.

V and J are TRBV2 and TRBJ2-7; 7 bases fit TRBD2. Germline-derived CDR1 and CDR2 are SNHLY and FYNNEI. V lost 6 bases and J lost 0; bases outside the gene matches: 11. The CDR3 runs 16 residues. The CDR3 sequence is CASRYDWEGFSYEQYF. The CDR3 DNA sequence: TGTGCCAGCAGGTACGACTGGGAGGGGTTCTCCTACGAGCAGTACTTC.